The 18 T cell receptor beta chains below come from one sample, sequenced in a study of shared clonotypes between healthy human individuals. Generated by immunoSEQ multiplex PCR, the TCRdb table keeps only in-frame clones and is missing some. The sample consists of about 600,000 clones, 98% of them appearing once. CD45RO-negative CD8 cells positively selected for CCR7 made up the naive population, which excluded terminally differentiated effector memory CD45RA+ cells. Sequencing used naive CD8+ T cells sorted from blood. These receptors were collected from a young man in good health.

The chain uses TRBV5-6 and TRBJ2-3; 10 positions agree with TRBD2. The CDR3 length is 16 residues. The junction had 4 bases not matched to a gene; V was cut back by 1 base and J by 2 bases. Per the germline V gene, CDR1 is SGHDT and CDR2 is YYEEEE. DNA for the CDR3: TGTGCCAGCAGCTTGCAACTAGCGGGGTTCACAGATACGCAGTATTTT. It yields the protein CASSLQLAGFTDTQYF.

V is TRBV7-9 and J is TRBJ2-2, with TRBD1 as a possible D gene (6 bases). The CDR3 has 15 amino acids. The ends were cut back, 3 bases at V and 3 bases at J, with 11 bases in the middle. Germline V CDR1 and CDR2: SEHNR, FQNEAQ (reference sequence). The CDR3 DNA is TGTGCCAGCAGCTTGCGTAACAGGGACACCGGGGAGCTGTTTTTT. Its protein is CASSLRNRDTGELFF.

The genes are TRBV6-5 and TRBJ2-7, with 7 bases identical to TRBD2. Unmatched junction bases numbered 13, after V lost 2 bases and J lost 6 bases. The CDR3 consists of 16 residues. The V gene's germline CDR1 is MNHEY and CDR2 SVGAGI. Written as DNA, the CDR3 is TGTGCCAGCAGTTACATGGGGTCAAGCGGGAAGTTCGAGCAGTACTTC. This sequence encodes CASSYMGSSGKFEQYF.

The rearrangement joins TRBV4-1 to TRBJ1-1; tentative D call: TRBD1 (5 bases). CDR1 is MGHRA, CDR2 YSYEKL, per germline. This CDR3 has 15 residues. With 2 bases removed from V and 7 bases from J, the gap between germline ends came to 17 bases. CDR3 loop: CASSQTGDGGVEAFF. The CDR3 nucleotides read TGCGCCAGCAGCCAAACCGGGGACGGGGGAGTTGAAGCTTTCTTT.

The chain combines TRBV4-3 with TRBJ1-4; 7 nucleotides agree with TRBD1. V dropped 4 bases and J dropped 7; count of bases not matched to a gene: 6. The CDR3 covers 14 residues. Germline CDR1 and CDR2: LGHNA and YSLEER. CDR3 in amino acids: CASSPGTEPEKLFF. The CDR3 DNA is TGCGCCAGCAGCCCTGGGACAGAACCTGAAAAACTGTTTTTT.

Note on this clone: Other nucleotide sequences from this sample produce the same CDR3. The genes are TRBV29-1 and TRBJ2-2; D unresolved. Trimming left V 6 bases short and J 3 bases short, with 5 bases between. CDR3 length: 11 residues. Germline V gene sequence: CDR1 SQVTM, CDR2 ANQGSEA. For the CDR3, the DNA is TGCAGCGTAGTTTACACCGGGGAGCTGTTTTTT. Protein sequence: CSVVYTGELFF.

The genes are TRBV7-7 and TRBJ2-1; no clear D. V lost 5 bases to trimming and J lost 7 bases, with 18 bases between them. Germline lookup yields CDR1 SSHAT and CDR2 FNYEAQ (reference sequence). The CDR3 is made up of 15 amino acids. The CDR3 DNA follows: TGTGCCAGCAGCCGGTTTGGCCCTGAGGTTAATGAGCAGTTCTTC. Its translation is CASSRFGPEVNEQFF. The variable domain in full, with the rest retrieved from reference TRBV7-7 and TRBJ2-1, is GAGVSQSPRYKVTKRGQDVTLRCDPISSHATLYWYQQALGQGPEFLTYFNYEAQPDKSGLPSDRFSAERPEGSISTLTIQRTEQRDSAMYRCASSRFGPEVNEQFFGPGTRLTVL.

The chain uses TRBV6-5 and TRBJ2-1, with D perhaps matching TRBD1 or TRBD2 (6 bases each). Trimming took 7 bases from V and 2 from J, leaving 12 bases between them. This CDR3 has 14 amino acids. Germline V lookup: CDR1 MNHEY, CDR2 SVGAGI. The CDR3 DNA is TGTGCCAGCAATAGGAGGGGGGCCTACAATGAGCAGTTCTTC. Its protein is CASNRRGAYNEQFF.

The V gene is TRBV9, the J gene TRBJ2-5; weak D call: TRBD2 (6 bases). The length of the CDR3 is 14 residues. Germline V gene data show CDR1 as SGDLS and CDR2 as YYNGEE. V was cut by 4 bases and J by 5 bases, with 15 bases left in between. Written as DNA, the CDR3 is TGTGCCAGCAGCTACCGCGGAGGGACGGAGACCCAGTACTTC. Its translation: CASSYRGGTETQYF.

For this clone: Within the sample, other DNA sequences also encode this same CDR3. The V call is TRBV15, the J call TRBJ2-1; TRBD1 matches at 8 bases. CDR1 and CDR2 (germline): LNHNV, YYDKDF (reference sequence). This CDR3 region has 14 residues. The J segment lost 6 bases and the V segment lost 1 base, leaving 2 bases of the junction unmatched. In DNA, the CDR3 is TGTGCCACCAGCAGAGGGACAGGGATCAATGAGCAGTTCTTC. This encodes CATSRGTGINEQFF.

The gene calls are TRBV6-6 and TRBJ2-3; D gene ambiguous. Germline V gives CDR1 MNHNY, CDR2 SVGAGI (reference sequence). CDR3 length equals 14 residues. V was shortened by 2 bases and J by 2 bases, with 8 bases between the two germline ends. Here the CDR3 DNA reads TGTGCCAGCAGTTACCACAACCCCACAGATACGCAGTATTTT. Its translation is CASSYHNPTDTQYF.

This clone was detected only once. The chain is built from TRBV5-4 and TRBJ2-5; D unclear. The V end was cut by 2 bases, the J end by 0 bases, with 2 bases between. CDR1 and CDR2 (germline): SGHNT, YYREEE (reference sequence). The CDR3 totals 12 residues. CDR3 protein: CASSFYQETQYF. CDR3 coding DNA: TGTGCCAGCAGCTTCTACCAAGAGACCCAGTACTTC.

V usage is TRBV7-3 and J usage is TRBJ1-2; tentative D call: TRBD1 (5 bases). Deletions cut 2 bases from V and 0 bases from J, with 16 bases between. The CDR3 sequence is 17 residues long. Germline assignment: CDR1 SGHTA and CDR2 FQGTGA. Here the CDR3 reads CASSLPGREEANYGYTF. The DNA for the CDR3 is TGTGCCAGCAGCTTACCGGGACGGGAGGAAGCTAACTATGGCTACACCTTC.

This clone was recorded once. This sequence joins TRBV7-9 and TRBJ1-2; D is undetermined. This CDR3 spans 16 amino acids. Germline values: CDR1 SEHNR, CDR2 FQNEAQ (reference sequence). Trimming took off 0 bases at V and 0 bases at J, with 11 bases between the two ends. CDR3 DNA sequence: TGTGCCAGCAGCTTAGCGGCGCGGTTTCCTAACTATGGCTACACCTTC. It yields the protein CASSLAARFPNYGYTF. Variable domain in full (rest from reference TRBV7-9 and TRBJ1-2): DTGVSQNPRHKITKRGQNVTFRCDPISEHNRLYWYRQTLGQGPEFLTYFQNEAQLEKSRLLSDRFSAERPKGSFSTLEIQRTEQGDSAMYLCASSLAARFPNYGYTFGSGTRLTVV.

This chain joins TRBV29-1 and TRBJ2-1, with 11 nucleotides matching TRBD1. This CDR3 region has 13 residues. Germline V lookup: CDR1 SQVTM, CDR2 ANQGSEA. The junction had 2 bases not matched to a gene; V was cut back by 8 bases and J by 2 bases. In nucleotides, the CDR3 is TGCAGCTGGGGACAGGGGGCCTACAATGAGCAGTTCTTC. Translated, it gives CSWGQGAYNEQFF.

The rearrangement uses TRBV2 and TRBJ2-1; 7 positions agree with TRBD2. The CDR3 runs 12 residues. V shed 3 bases, J shed 12 bases, and the junction held 5 bases outside the gene matches. From germline, CDR1 is SNHLY and CDR2 FYNNEI. The CDR3 bases are TGTGCCAGCAGTGAGGGGAGGGATATGCAGTTCTTC. Encoded protein: CASSEGRDMQFF.

This clone was picked up one time. This rearrangement joins TRBV18 to TRBJ1-3, with TRBD1 as a possible D gene (6 bases). Trimming removed 0 bases from V and 4 bases from J, with 7 bases in between. The CDR3 covers 14 residues. Germline V gene data show CDR1 as KGHSH and CDR2 as LQKENI. In nucleotides, the CDR3 is TGTGCCAGCTCACCACCAACAGGGGGAAACACCATATATTTT. Translation gives CASSPPTGGNTIYF. Filled out from reference TRBV18 and TRBJ1-3, the complete variable domain reads NAGVMQNPRHLVRRRGQEARLRCSPMKGHSHVYWYRQLPEEGLKFMVYLQKENIIDESGMPKERFSAEFPKEGPSILRIQQVVRGDSAAYFCASSPPTGGNTIYFGEGSWLTVV.

The chain uses TRBV10-1 and TRBJ2-5, with 11 bases identical to TRBD2. The CDR3 runs 17 residues. V lost 2 bases and J lost 3; bases outside the gene matches: 8. Germline assignment: CDR1 WNHNN and CDR2 SYGVQD (reference sequence). CDR3 protein: CASSETQLAGVEETQYF. CDR3 coding DNA: TGCGCCAGCAGTGAGACCCAACTAGCGGGAGTTGAAGAGACCCAGTACTTC.